Listed below are T cell receptor beta chains from one sample, sequenced in a study of T-cell memory formation after mild COVID-19. TCRdb fed the 5' RACE reads into MiXCR, producing one record per CDR3 protein. The sample carries 400,000 to 500,000 distinct CDR3 sequences, roughly 20% recorded once. The sequencing input was PBMCs or a T cell subset sorted from them (not recorded which). Receptors were obtained from an adult woman who had mild COVID-19 (a few samples of this study predate the infection). Cell type and time point are not known. The CDR3 runs from the conserved cysteine through the conserved F or W. The D gene is left open where the match is weak. Where a row states a size, it is once, few, many or the class of an expanded clone; other rows omit it.

j_call	v_call	d_call	clone_size	cdr3_nt	cdr3_aa
TRBJ2-1	TRBV4-1	NA	NA	TGCGCCAGCAGCCAAGAACCGGCTAGAGGCAGGGATGGTTTTAGTGAGCAGTTCTTC	CASSQEPARGRDGFSEQFF
TRBJ1-1	TRBV9	TRBD1	NA	TGTGCCAGCAGTGTGACAGGGGTCTCTGAAGCTTTCTTT	CASSVTGVSEAFF
TRBJ1-2	TRBV7-9	NA	NA	TGTGCCAGCAGCCCCCGTAGCAGCTATGGCTACACCTTC	CASSPRSSYGYTF
TRBJ1-2	TRBV5-6	NA	NA	TGTGCCAGCAGCTTCGGCAGGGACTATGGCTACACCTTC	CASSFGRDYGYTF
TRBJ2-5	TRBV6-5	TRBD2	NA	TGTGCCAGCAGTTATAGCGGGGGGCAAGAGACCCAGTACTTC	CASSYSGGQETQYF
TRBJ1-1	TRBV3-1	NA	NA	TGTGCCAGCAGCCGGCGACAGACACATTTGAACACTGAAGCTTTCTTT	CASSRRQTHLNTEAFF
TRBJ2-3	TRBV9	TRBD1	NA	TGTGCCAGCAGCGTAGGAGACAGGGGGTGGCATACGCAGTATTTT	CASSVGDRGWHTQYF
TRBJ1-1	TRBV7-2	NA	few	TGTGCCAGCAGCTTAGCGGGGACTGAGAACACTGAAGCTTTCTTT	CASSLAGTENTEAFF
TRBJ2-1	TRBV11-2	TRBD2	NA	TGTGCCAGCAGGAGTAGCGGGCTTAGCTCCTACAATGAGCAGTTCTTC	CASRSSGLSSYNEQFF
TRBJ1-1	TRBV11-2	NA	NA	TGTGCCAGCACCCCAGGGGCAGTTTTCGGAGCTTTCTTT	CASTPGAVFGAFF
TRBJ2-1	TRBV12-3/TRBV12-4	TRBD2	NA	TGTGCCAGCAGTCGGAGCGGGGAAGCCTCCCGGGGTGAGCAGTTCTTC	CASSRSGEASRGEQFF
TRBJ2-3	TRBV27	NA	NA	TGTGCCAGCAGTTTGGTTGTGGAGACAGATACGCAGTATTTT	CASSLVVETDTQYF
TRBJ2-1	TRBV9	TRBD2	NA	TGTGCCAGCAGCCCTACGTGGCTAGCGGGAGGGGTTGAGCAGTTCTTC	CASSPTWLAGGVEQFF
TRBJ2-4	TRBV7-4	NA	few	TGTGCCAGCAGTCAAGGTTGGGAGCTTCAGTACTTC	CASSQGWELQYF
TRBJ2-7	TRBV5-1	TRBD1	few	TGCGCCAGCAGCTTGGCTCCGGGACAGGGTACAGCCTACGAGCAGTACTTC	CASSLAPGQGTAYEQYF
TRBJ2-3	TRBV7-9	TRBD2	NA	TGTGCCAGCAGCTTGGGGACTAGCGGGATAACTAGCACAGATACGCAGTATTTT	CASSLGTSGITSTDTQYF
TRBJ2-3	TRBV7-3	NA	many	TGTGCCAGCAGCGGAGGGACTTCCGACCTTAGCACAGATACGCAGTATTTT	CASSGGTSDLSTDTQYF
TRBJ2-3	TRBV3-1	TRBD2	few	TGTGCCAGCAGTAAAAGCGGGGGCACAGATACGCAGTATTTT	CASSKSGGTDTQYF
TRBJ2-7	TRBV5-4	TRBD2	NA	TGTGCCAGCAGCCCCACTCCGGGACTAGCGGGACCGAGGGAATACGAGCAGTACTTC	CASSPTPGLAGPREYEQYF
TRBJ2-5	TRBV18	TRBD2	NA	TGTGCCAGCTCACCCTCGGGACTAGACACGGAGACCCAGTACTTC	CASSPSGLDTETQYF